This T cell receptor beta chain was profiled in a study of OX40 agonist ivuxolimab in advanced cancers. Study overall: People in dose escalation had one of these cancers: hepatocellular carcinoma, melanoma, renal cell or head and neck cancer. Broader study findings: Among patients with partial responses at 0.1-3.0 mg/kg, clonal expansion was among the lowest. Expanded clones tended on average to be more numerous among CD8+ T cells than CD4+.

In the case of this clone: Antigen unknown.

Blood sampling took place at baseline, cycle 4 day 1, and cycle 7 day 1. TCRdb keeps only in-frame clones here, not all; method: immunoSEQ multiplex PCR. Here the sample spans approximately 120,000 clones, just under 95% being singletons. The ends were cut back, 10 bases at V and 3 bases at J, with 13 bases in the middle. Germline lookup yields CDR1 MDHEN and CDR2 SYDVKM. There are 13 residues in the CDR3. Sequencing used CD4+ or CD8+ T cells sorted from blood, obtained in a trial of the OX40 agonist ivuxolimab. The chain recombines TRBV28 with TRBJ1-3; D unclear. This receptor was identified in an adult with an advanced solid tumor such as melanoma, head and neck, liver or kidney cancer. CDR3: CATFRTVGNTIYF. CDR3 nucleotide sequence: TGTGCCACCTTCCGGACGGTTGGAAACACCATATATTTT.